A single sample gave rise to the 3 T cell receptor beta chains below, sequenced in a study of blood T cell repertoires in COVID-19. Sequencing used immunoSEQ multiplex PCR; TCRdb keeps in-frame clones, though not all of them. The table shows hundreds of thousands of clones, with around 91% occurring only once. What was sequenced was PBMCs or T cells enriched from blood (not recorded which). These receptors originate from a woman under 30 who had recovered from COVID-19.

V is TRBV7-2 and J is TRBJ2-7; 10 positions match TRBD1. Germline CDR1 reads SGHTA; CDR2 reads FQGNSA. CDR3 length: 14 residues. The ends lost 4 bases at V and 9 bases at J; junction bases unmatched: 9. CDR3 protein: CASSSRDRGLAQYF. The DNA for the CDR3 is TGTGCCAGCAGCTCCCGGGACAGGGGCCTCGCGCAGTACTTC.

The rearrangement uses TRBV19 and TRBJ1-2, with TRBD1 identical over 7 bases. CDR3 length equals 16 residues. Trimming removed 5 bases from V and 4 bases from J; junction bases left unmatched: 13. Germline V gene sequence: CDR1 LNHDA, CDR2 SQIVND (reference sequence). DNA of the CDR3: TGTGCCAGTAGTCACCATCCCGGGACAGCTTTCTATGGCTACACCTTC. This sequence encodes CASSHHPGTAFYGYTF. The variable domain in full, with the rest retrieved from reference TRBV19 and TRBJ1-2, is DGGITQSPKYLFRKEGQNVTLSCEQNLNHDAMYWYRQDPGQGLRLIYYSQIVNDFQKGDIAEGYSVSREKKESFPLTVTSAQKNPTAFYLCASSHHPGTAFYGYTFGSGTRLTVV.

The J gene is TRBJ1-1, the V gene TRBV28; TRBD1 aligns across 8 bases. The CDR3 length is 15 residues. Germline lookup yields CDR1 MDHEN and CDR2 SYDVKM. Germline trimming cut 5 bases from V and 1 base from J; bases unmatched to any gene: 6. CDR3 sequence: CASSPGTGRNTEAFF. The CDR3 bases are TGTGCCAGCAGTCCAGGGACAGGTCGGAACACTGAAGCTTTCTTT. Full variable domain (outside the CDR3, taken from reference TRBV28 and TRBJ1-1): DVKVTQSSRYLVKRTGEKVFLECVQDMDHENMFWYRQDPGLGLRLIYFSYDVKMKEKGDIPEGYSVSREKKERFSLILESASTNQTSMYLCASSPGTGRNTEAFFGQGTRLTVV.